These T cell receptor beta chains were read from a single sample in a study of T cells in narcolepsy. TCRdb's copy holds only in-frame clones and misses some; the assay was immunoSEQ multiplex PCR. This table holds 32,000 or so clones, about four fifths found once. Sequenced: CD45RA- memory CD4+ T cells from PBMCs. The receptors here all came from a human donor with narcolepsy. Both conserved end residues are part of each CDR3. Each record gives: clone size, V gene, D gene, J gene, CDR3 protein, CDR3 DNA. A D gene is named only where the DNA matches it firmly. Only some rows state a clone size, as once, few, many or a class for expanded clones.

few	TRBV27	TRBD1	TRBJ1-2	CASSKLTGGPNYGYTF	TGTGCCAGCAGTAAACTTACAGGGGGTCCGAACTATGGCTACACCTTC
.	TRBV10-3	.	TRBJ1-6	CAISVRDRDSPLHF	TGTGCCATCAGTGTCCGGGACCGAGATTCACCCCTCCACTTT
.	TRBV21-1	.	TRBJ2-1	CASSKRASYNEQFF	TGTGCCAGCAGCAAAAGAGCTTCCTACAATGAGCAGTTCTTC
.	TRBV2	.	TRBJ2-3	CASSKKRSDTQYF	TGTGCCAGCAGTAAAAAACGGTCAGATACGCAGTATTTT
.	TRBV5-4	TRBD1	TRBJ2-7	CASSSRTGWWREQYF	TGTGCCAGCAGCTCCCGGACAGGGTGGTGGCGCGAGCAGTACTTC
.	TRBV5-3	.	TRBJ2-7	CARSPSISSRSYEQYF	TGTGCCAGAAGCCCAAGCATATCTTCCCGCTCCTACGAGCAGTACTTC
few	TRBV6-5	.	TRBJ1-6	CASSDSSPNSPLHF	TGTGCCAGCAGCGACAGTTCCCCAAATTCACCCCTCCACTTT
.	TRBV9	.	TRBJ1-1	CASSVETNTEAFF	TGTGCCAGCAGCGTAGAAACGAACACTGAAGCTTTCTTT
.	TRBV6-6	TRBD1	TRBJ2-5	CASSPQTTGQKTQYF	TGTGCCAGCAGTCCGCAAACGACAGGGCAAAAGACCCAGTACTTC
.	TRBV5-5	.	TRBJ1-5	CASSLGFNSNQPQHF	TGTGCCAGCAGCTTGGGTTTTAATAGCAATCAGCCCCAGCATTTT
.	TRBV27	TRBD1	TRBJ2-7	CASRRTGGNDEQYF	TGTGCCAGCAGACGGACAGGGGGGAACGACGAGCAGTACTTC
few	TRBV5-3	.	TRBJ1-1	CARSWLGGCDFF	TGTGCCAGAAGCTGGCTCGGGGGGTGCGATTTCTTT
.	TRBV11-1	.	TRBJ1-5	CASSHLRDMGPDQPQHF	TGTGCCAGCAGCCACCTGAGGGATATGGGGCCCGATCAGCCCCAGCATTTT
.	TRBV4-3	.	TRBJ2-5	CASSQDSGKTQYF	TGCGCCAGCAGCCAAGATAGCGGAAAGACCCAGTACTTC
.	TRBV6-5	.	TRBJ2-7	CASSYSRGDEQYF	TGTGCCAGCAGTTACTCACGGGGAGACGAGCAGTACTTC
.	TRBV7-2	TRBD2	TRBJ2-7	CASRKDSGGERYF	TGTGCCAGCAGGAAGGATAGCGGGGGGGAGCGGTACTTC
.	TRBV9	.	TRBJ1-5	CASSVEGTGQPQHF	TGTGCCAGCAGCGTAGAGGGTACGGGTCAGCCCCAGCATTTT
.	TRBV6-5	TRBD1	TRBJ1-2	CASYRGTGNGYTF	TGTGCCAGCTACCGCGGGACAGGGAATGGCTACACCTTC
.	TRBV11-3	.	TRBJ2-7	CASSPPSWGSRTEPYEQYF	TGTGCCAGCAGCCCCCCCAGTTGGGGGAGTCGGACCGAACCCTACGAGCAGTACTTC
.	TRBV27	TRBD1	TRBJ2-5	CASRTGASLDETQYF	TGTGCCAGCAGGACAGGGGCCTCCCTTGATGAGACCCAGTACTTC
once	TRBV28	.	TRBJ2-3	CASSLNEGTTDTQYF	TGTGCCAGCAGTTTAAATGAGGGAACCACAGATACGCAGTATTTT
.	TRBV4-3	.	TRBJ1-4	CASSQEPLGGANNEKLFF	TGCGCCAGCAGCCAAGAACCCCTTGGAGGGGCCAATAATGAAAAACTGTTTTTT
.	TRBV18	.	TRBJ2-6	CASSPLGGVLTF	TGTGCCAGCTCACCACTGGGGGGCGTCCTGACTTTC
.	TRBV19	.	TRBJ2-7	CASSQPGSNPTTYEQYF	TGTGCCAGTAGCCAGCCGGGGTCCAATCCCACTACCTACGAGCAGTACTTC
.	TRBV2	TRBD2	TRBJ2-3	CASSRIAGGSTDTQYF	TGTGCCAGCAGTCGGATAGCGGGGGGATCTACAGATACGCAGTATTTT